These 22 T cell receptor beta chains originate from one sample sequenced in a study of long-term antiretroviral therapy in people with HIV. Survey-level immunoSEQ v3.0 assays were run. The repertoire was sequenced with immunoSEQ multiplex PCR; TCRdb's copy has only in-frame clones and lacks some. Here the sample spans some 29,000 clones, approximately 90% being singletons. The sequencing here drew on unsorted PBMCs, taken 0.5 years after starting antiretroviral therapy. The receptors derive from a woman in her late teens or twenties with HIV.

The V and J genes are TRBV4-1 and TRBJ1-2, with D hard to call. The length of the CDR3 is 15 residues. V lost 1 base and J 6 bases, leaving 15 bases between the germline ends. CDR1 and CDR2 (germline): MGHRA, YSYEKL. CDR3 amino acids: CASSQGPSTLNGYTF. The DNA of the CDR3 is TGCGCCAGCAGCCAAGGCCCCAGCACATTGAATGGCTACACCTTC.

This rearrangement joins TRBV5-4 to TRBJ2-1; D gene uncertain. Germline V gene sequence: CDR1 SGHNT, CDR2 YYREEE (reference sequence). CDR3 length equals 12 residues. V was pared by 0 bases and J by 8 bases, with 6 bases between. DNA of the CDR3: TGTGCCAGCAGCTTGGCCGCAGATGAGCAGTTCTTC. The encoded protein is CASSLAADEQFF.

The chain recombines TRBV10-3 with TRBJ2-7; 11 nucleotides match TRBD2. Trimming at V came to 3 bases and at J to 5 bases, leaving 6 bases not matched to a gene. The CDR3 sequence is 15 residues long. CDR1 ENHRY and CDR2 SYGVKD come from the germline V gene. DNA for the CDR3: TGTGCCATCAGTGACTCAACTAGCGGGAGAAACGAGCAGTACTTC. This gives the protein CAISDSTSGRNEQYF.

CDR3 region: CASSWDRGLVEQFF. The CDR3 DNA reads as TGCGCCAGCAGCTGGGACAGGGGTTTGGTTGAGCAGTTCTTC. The chain joins TRBV5-1 to TRBJ2-1, with TRBD1 matching over 10 bases. The germline CDR1 and CDR2 sequences are SGHRS and YFSETQ. The ends lost 3 bases at V and 9 bases at J; junction bases unmatched: 6. The CDR3 has 14 residues.

This clone has a single count. The chain joins TRBV7-2 to TRBJ2-7, with TRBD1 matching 8 bases. The CDR3 length is 15 residues. The germline V gene encodes CDR1 SGHTA and CDR2 FQGNSA. Trimming at V came to 3 bases and at J to 3 bases, leaving 7 bases not matched to a gene. The CDR3: CASSLWTGSNYEQYF. CDR3 in DNA: TGTGCCAGCAGCTTGTGGACAGGGTCTAACTACGAGCAGTACTTC.

This chain joins TRBV4-2 and TRBJ2-7; D is possibly TRBD2 (5 bases). V gave up 0 bases and J gave up 3 bases, with 6 bases separating them. Germline CDR1 is LGHNA and CDR2 is YNFKEQ. This CDR3 comprises 13 residues. The CDR3 nucleotides are TGTGCCAGCAGCCAAGATGCGGGCTACGAGCAGTACTTC. This codes for CASSQDAGYEQYF.

The chain uses TRBV28 and TRBJ2-7; the match to TRBD1 covers 9 bases. In germline, CDR1 is MDHEN, CDR2 SYDVKM. The CDR3 contains 14 residues. V shed 3 bases, J shed 4 bases, and the junction held 4 bases outside the gene matches. The CDR3 DNA reads as TGTGCCAGCAGTTTTGGGACAGGGCGTTACGAGCAGTACTTC. Translation: CASSFGTGRYEQYF.

The CDR3 loop reads CASSPPRGTFTGELFF. In nucleotides, the CDR3 is TGTGCCAGCAGCCCCCCCCGCGGGACTTTCACCGGGGAGCTGTTTTTT. The chain joins TRBV11-3 to TRBJ2-2; TRBD2 is a possible D gene (6 bases). V was cut by 5 bases and J by 4 bases, with 17 bases left in between. Germline V gene sequence: CDR1 SGHNT, CDR2 YENEEA. The CDR3 sequence is 16 residues long.

The chain is built from TRBV6-5 and TRBJ2-7; 11 bases match TRBD2. The CDR3 is 14 residues long. Germline trimming cut 1 base from V and 7 bases from J; bases unmatched to any gene: 3. Per germline, CDR1 MNHEY and CDR2 SVGAGI. CDR3: CASSYLLAGGEQYF. The CDR3 DNA reads as TGTGCCAGCAGTTACTTGCTAGCGGGAGGTGAGCAGTACTTC.

This rearrangement joins TRBV19 to TRBJ2-1; D unresolved. Germline lookup yields CDR1 LNHDA and CDR2 SQIVND (reference sequence). The CDR3 has 13 amino acids. V lost 2 bases and J lost 5, with 7 bases in between. CDR3: CASSISQNNEQFF. CDR3 nucleotide sequence: TGTGCCAGTAGTATATCCCAGAACAATGAGCAGTTCTTC.

The CDR3 reads CASSLHRPYEQYF. The CDR3 DNA reads as TGTGCCAGCAGCCTCCACAGACCCTACGAGCAGTACTTC. The rearrangement uses TRBV14 and TRBJ2-7; D not certain. The germline CDR1 and CDR2 sequences are SGHDN and FVKESK. The CDR3 totals 13 residues. V lost 4 bases and J 2 bases, leaving 9 bases between the germline ends.

The genes are TRBV4-1 and TRBJ2-1; 12 positions agree with TRBD2. The germline CDR1 and CDR2 sequences are MGHRA and YSYEKL. This CDR3 is 16 amino acids long. The V and J ends lost 6 bases and 4 bases, in that order; junction bases with no gene match: 7. The CDR3 sequence is CASSYRTSGTYNEQFF. The DNA for the CDR3 is TGCGCCAGCAGTTATCGGACTAGCGGGACTTACAATGAGCAGTTCTTC.

The V and J genes are TRBV4-1 and TRBJ2-3; 13 nucleotides agree with TRBD2. CDR1 is MGHRA and CDR2 is YSYEKL in the germline V gene. Trimming at V came to 4 bases and at J to 0 bases, leaving 10 bases not matched to a gene. This CDR3 spans 19 amino acids. The CDR3 protein is CASSRRLAGGRPSTDTQYF. CDR3 DNA sequence: TGCGCCAGCAGCCGGAGACTAGCGGGAGGCCGACCTAGCACAGATACGCAGTATTTT.

The chain carries TRBV5-1 and TRBJ2-7; 8 nucleotides match TRBD2. CDR3 size: 19 residues. V was pared by 2 bases and J by 0 bases, with 16 bases of the junction left unmatched. CDR1 and CDR2 from the germline V gene are SGHRS and YFSETQ. The CDR3 here is CASSFRSRTSFSSSYEQYF. CDR3 sequence (DNA): TGCGCCAGCAGCTTTCGATCCAGGACTAGCTTTTCGAGCTCCTACGAGCAGTACTTC.

This clone has only one observation. The rearrangement uses TRBV27 and TRBJ2-3; 7 positions agree with TRBD1. Germline CDR1 is MNHEY and CDR2 is SMNVEV (reference sequence). The CDR3 length is 13 residues. Unmatched junction bases numbered 5, after V lost 5 bases and J lost 6 bases. The CDR3 nucleotides are TGTGCCAGCAGTCTTAACAGGGGTGATACGCAGTATTTT. Amino acid sequence: CASSLNRGDTQYF.

The J gene is TRBJ2-1, the V gene TRBV11-3, with 7 nucleotides matching TRBD1. The CDR3 contains 16 residues. V gave up 2 bases and J gave up 10 bases; unmatched junction bases: 14. Germline CDR1 SGHNT, CDR2 YENEEA. DNA for the CDR3: TGTGCCAGCAGCTTATTCCAGGACGGGAAAGGGGGCGAGCAGTTCTTC. It encodes CASSLFQDGKGGEQFF. The full variable domain, its missing parts supplied by reference TRBV11-3 and TRBJ2-1, is EAGVVQSPRYKIIEKKQPVAFWCNPISGHNTLYWYLQNLGQGPELLIRYENEEAVDDSQLPKDRFSAERLKGVDSTLKIQPAELGDSAVYLCASSLFQDGKGGEQFFGPGTRLTVL.

The rearrangement links TRBV28 to TRBJ2-7, with TRBD2 matching over 10 bases. The trim removed 5 bases at V and 2 bases at J, leaving 9 bases unmatched. The CDR3 totals 16 residues. Per germline, CDR1 MDHEN and CDR2 SYDVKM. DNA of the CDR3: TGTGCCAGCAGTAAGGGGCGTACTAGCGGGGCCTACGAGCAGTACTTC. Amino acid sequence: CASSKGRTSGAYEQYF.

This sequence joins TRBV7-8 and TRBJ2-7; D gene unclear. V was pared by 2 bases and J by 3 bases, with 5 bases between. Germline V gene lookup returns CDR1 SGHVS and CDR2 FQNEAQ. CDR3 size: 12 residues. The CDR3 is CASSLPNYEQYF. CDR3 sequence (DNA): TGTGCCAGCAGCTTACCCAACTACGAGCAGTACTTC.

This clone was seen just once. The junction departs from germline at one end; a sequencing error may be responsible. The V call is TRBV27, the J call TRBJ2-1, with a weak D call TRBD1 (6 bases). The CDR3 spans 16 residues. The germline V gene encodes CDR1 MNHEY and CDR2 SMNVEV (reference sequence). The CDR3 bases are TGTGCCAGCAGTATGCCCCTCGCTACAGGGTACAGTGAGCAGTTCTTC. This codes for CASSMPLATGYSEQFF.

The genes are TRBV19 and TRBJ2-1; D gene ambiguous. Germline assignment: CDR1 LNHDA and CDR2 SQIVND (reference sequence). The CDR3 contains 11 residues. V was shortened by 6 bases and J by 4 bases, with 4 bases between the two germline ends. CDR3 amino acids: CASSQYNEQFF. CDR3 in DNA: TGTGCCAGTAGCCAATACAATGAGCAGTTCTTC.

This chain links TRBV6-5 with TRBJ2-1, with TRBD2 identical over 8 bases. The CDR3 spans 15 residues. Looked up from germline, CDR1 is MNHEY and CDR2 is SVGAGI. After removal of 6 bases from V and 0 bases from J, the junction contained 4 bases not matched to a gene. CDR3 sequence: CASSAGGPSYNEQFF. DNA of the CDR3: TGTGCCAGCAGCGCGGGAGGACCCTCCTACAATGAGCAGTTCTTC.

The CDR3 region is CASSQEPQGKNSPLHF. The CDR3 bases are TGTGCCAGCAGCCAAGAACCCCAGGGGAAGAATTCACCCCTCCACTTT. V usage is TRBV4-2 and J usage is TRBJ1-6; a weak D match, TRBD1 (6 bases). This CDR3 comprises 16 residues. Per the germline V gene, CDR1 is LGHNA and CDR2 is YNFKEQ. V was shortened by 0 bases and J by 7 bases, with 13 bases between the two germline ends.